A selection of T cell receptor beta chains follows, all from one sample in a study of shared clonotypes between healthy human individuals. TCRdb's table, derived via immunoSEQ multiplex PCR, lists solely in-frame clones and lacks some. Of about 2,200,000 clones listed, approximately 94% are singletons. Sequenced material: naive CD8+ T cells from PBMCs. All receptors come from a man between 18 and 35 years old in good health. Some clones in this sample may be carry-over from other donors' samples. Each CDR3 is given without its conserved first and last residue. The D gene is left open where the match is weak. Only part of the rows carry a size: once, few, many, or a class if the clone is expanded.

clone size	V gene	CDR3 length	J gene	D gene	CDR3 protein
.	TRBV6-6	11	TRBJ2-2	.	ASSYPSTGELF
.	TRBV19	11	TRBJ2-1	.	ASSISGNNEQF
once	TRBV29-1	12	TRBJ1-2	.	SVEKTRTYYGYT
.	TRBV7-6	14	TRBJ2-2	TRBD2	ASSYGGTSPTGELF
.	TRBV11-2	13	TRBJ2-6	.	ASSFGGSGANVLT
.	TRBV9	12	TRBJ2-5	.	ASSVVGGHETQY
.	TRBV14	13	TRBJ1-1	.	ASSQELGAVTEAF
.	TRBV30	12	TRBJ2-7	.	AWSVVHWGYEQY
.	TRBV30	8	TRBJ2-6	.	AWSDNVLT
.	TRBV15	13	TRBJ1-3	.	ATSRSASSADTIY
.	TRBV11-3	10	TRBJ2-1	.	ASSSNYNEQF
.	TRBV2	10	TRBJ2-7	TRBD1	ACRDRSYEQY
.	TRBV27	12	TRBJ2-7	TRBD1	ASSLSGTGHEQY
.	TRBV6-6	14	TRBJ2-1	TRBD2	ASSPIAGGLDNEQF
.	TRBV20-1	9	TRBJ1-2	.	SESSPQSYT
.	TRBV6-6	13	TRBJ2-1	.	ASRGVMEVYNEQF
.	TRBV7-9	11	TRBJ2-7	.	ASSLPSSYEQY
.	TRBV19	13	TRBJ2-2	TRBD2	ASAVTSSSTGELF
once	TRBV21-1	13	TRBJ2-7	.	ASSYGRYLSYEQY
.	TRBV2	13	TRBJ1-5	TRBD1	ASSPGQGADQPQH
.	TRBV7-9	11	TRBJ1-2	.	ASSSYPPNGYT
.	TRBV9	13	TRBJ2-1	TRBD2	ASSPFRGSGNEQF
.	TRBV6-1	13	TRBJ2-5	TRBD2	ASTRTSGSAETQY
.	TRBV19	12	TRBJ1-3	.	ASSITSAGNTIY
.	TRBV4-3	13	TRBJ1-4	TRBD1	ASSQVSTGHEKLF
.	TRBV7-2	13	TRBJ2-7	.	ASSLVLRTPHEQY
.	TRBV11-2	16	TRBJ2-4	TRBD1	ASSLEVWDRGPKNIQY
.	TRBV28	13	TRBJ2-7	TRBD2	ASSILAGGDYEQY
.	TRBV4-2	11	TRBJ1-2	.	ASSQPAGDGYT
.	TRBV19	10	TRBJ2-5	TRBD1	AVTDRVGTQY
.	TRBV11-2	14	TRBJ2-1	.	ASSLVAGLTRNEQF
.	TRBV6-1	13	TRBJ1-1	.	ASSEAMGSNTEAF
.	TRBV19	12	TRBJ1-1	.	ASTDVRGGTEAF
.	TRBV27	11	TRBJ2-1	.	ASTQEGSGEQF
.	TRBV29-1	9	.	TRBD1	SAGTGDEQY
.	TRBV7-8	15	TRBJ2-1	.	ASSFTFSGTARNEQF
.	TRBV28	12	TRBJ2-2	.	ASREHANTGELF
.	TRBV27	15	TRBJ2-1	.	ASSTAPTYGLVGEQF
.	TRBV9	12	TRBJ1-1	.	ASSVSGMNTEAF
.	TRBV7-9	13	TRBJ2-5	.	ASSLGAGAGETQY
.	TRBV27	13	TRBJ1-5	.	ASSLYSGDNQPQH
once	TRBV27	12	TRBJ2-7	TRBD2	ATSPGLAGLEQY
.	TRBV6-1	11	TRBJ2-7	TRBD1	ASSDGTGHEQY